This paragraph covers one TCR beta chain sequence. The sample comes from a study of T cell responses to AZD1222 COVID-19 vaccine. TCRdb's copy holds only in-frame clones and misses some; the assay was immunoSEQ multiplex PCR. The repertoire holds some 150,000 clones, with approximately 89% as singletons. The source was peripheral blood, collected 28 days after the second AZD1222 dose. The sequence was obtained from an adult who received the AZD1222 COVID-19 vaccine.

DNA of the CDR3: TGCGCCAGCAGCCAGAATCCTAGCGGAGGAGGGTATGAGCAGTTCTTC. Its protein is CASSQNPSGGGYEQFF. V and J are TRBV4-3 and TRBJ2-1; 7 bases agree with TRBD2. The CDR3 runs to 16 residues. Germline CDR1 and CDR2: LGHNA and YSLEER. V shed 3 bases, J shed 8 bases, and the junction held 13 bases outside the gene matches.